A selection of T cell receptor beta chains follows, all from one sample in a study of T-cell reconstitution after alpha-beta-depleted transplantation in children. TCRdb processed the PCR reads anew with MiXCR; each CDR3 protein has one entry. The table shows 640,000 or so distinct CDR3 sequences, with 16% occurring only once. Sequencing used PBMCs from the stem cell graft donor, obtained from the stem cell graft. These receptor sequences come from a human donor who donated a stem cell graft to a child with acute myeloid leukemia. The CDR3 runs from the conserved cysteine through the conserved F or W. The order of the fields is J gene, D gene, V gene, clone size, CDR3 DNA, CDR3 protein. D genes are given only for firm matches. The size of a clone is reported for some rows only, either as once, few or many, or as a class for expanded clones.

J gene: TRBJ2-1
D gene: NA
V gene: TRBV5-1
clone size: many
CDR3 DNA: TGCGCCAGCAATCAGGACGGGAACAATGAGCAGTTCTTC
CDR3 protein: CASNQDGNNEQFF

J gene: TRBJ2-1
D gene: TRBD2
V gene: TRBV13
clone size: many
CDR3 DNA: TGTGCCAGCAGCTCGACTAGCGGGCGCCGCAATGAGCAGTTCTTC
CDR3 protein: CASSSTSGRRNEQFF

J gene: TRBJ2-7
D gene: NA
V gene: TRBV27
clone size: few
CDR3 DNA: TGTGCCAGCAGAATCGGGGCCGCCTACGAGCAGTACTTC
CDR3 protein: CASRIGAAYEQYF

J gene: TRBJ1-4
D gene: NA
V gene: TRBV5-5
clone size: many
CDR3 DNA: TGTGCCAGCAGCCGGACTCCCAGGTCTAATGAAAAACTGTTTTTT
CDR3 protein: CASSRTPRSNEKLFF

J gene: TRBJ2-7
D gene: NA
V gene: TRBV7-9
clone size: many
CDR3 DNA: TGTGCCAGCAGCCCCACCGCGTCAGCCGAGCAGTACTTC
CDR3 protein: CASSPTASAEQYF

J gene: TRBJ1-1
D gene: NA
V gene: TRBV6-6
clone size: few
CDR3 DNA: TGTGCCAGTCTCTGGGGGACTGAAGCTTTCTTT
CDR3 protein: CASLWGTEAFF

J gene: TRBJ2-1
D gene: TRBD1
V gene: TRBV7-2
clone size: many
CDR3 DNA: TGTGCCAGCAGCTTAGGGGTCCTCAGGGGGAATGAGCAGTTCTTC
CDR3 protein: CASSLGVLRGNEQFF

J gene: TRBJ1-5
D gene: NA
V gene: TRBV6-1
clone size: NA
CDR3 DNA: TGTGCCAGCAAAAGGGGGGCGGGTCAGCCCCAGCATTTT
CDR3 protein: CASKRGAGQPQHF

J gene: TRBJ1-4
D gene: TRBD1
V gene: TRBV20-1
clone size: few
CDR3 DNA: TGCAGTGCTAGAGGGACAGGGATGGAAAAACTGTTTTTT
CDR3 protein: CSARGTGMEKLFF

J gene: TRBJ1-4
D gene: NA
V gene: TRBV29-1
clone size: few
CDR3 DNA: TGCAGCGTCGAGAAGGGAGAAGGTGAAAAACTGTTTTTT
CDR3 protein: CSVEKGEGEKLFF

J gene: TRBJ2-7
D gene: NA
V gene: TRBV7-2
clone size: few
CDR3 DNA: TGTGCCAGCAGCTTTCGGGTCGACTTCTACGAGCAGTACTTC
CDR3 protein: CASSFRVDFYEQYF

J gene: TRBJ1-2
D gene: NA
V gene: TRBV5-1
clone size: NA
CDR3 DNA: TGCGCCAGCAGCTTAACCGAAGGGGACTATGGCTACACCTTC
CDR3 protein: CASSLTEGDYGYTF

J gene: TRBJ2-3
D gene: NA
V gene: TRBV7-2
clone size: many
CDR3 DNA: TGTGCCAGCAGCTACGGGATTCAGGGATCAGATACGCAGTATTTT
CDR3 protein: CASSYGIQGSDTQYF

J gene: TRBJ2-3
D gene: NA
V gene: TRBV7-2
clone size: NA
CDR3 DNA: TGTGCCAGCAGCCGCTTATCCGGGGGCACAGATACGCAGTATTTT
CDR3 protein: CASSRLSGGTDTQYF

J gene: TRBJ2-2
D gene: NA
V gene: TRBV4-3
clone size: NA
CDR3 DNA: TGCGCCAGCAGCCAAGAAACCGGGGTGGCCGGGGAGCTGTTTTTT
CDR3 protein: CASSQETGVAGELFF

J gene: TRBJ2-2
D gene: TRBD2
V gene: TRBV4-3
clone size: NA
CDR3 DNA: TGCGCCAGCAGCCAAGCATCATCGCGGGGGGCGAACACCGGGGAGCTGTTTTTT
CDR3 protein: CASSQASSRGANTGELFF

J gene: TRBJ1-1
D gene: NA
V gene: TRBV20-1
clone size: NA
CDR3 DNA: TGCAGTGCTAGAGATCAAAAAGGTGTTAACACTGAAGCTTTCTTT
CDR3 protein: CSARDQKGVNTEAFF

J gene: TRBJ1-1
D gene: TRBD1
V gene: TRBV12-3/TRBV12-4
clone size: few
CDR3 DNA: TGTGCCAGCAGTCGTAGCGGGACAGGGGATACCCGAGCTTTCTTT
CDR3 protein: CASSRSGTGDTRAFF

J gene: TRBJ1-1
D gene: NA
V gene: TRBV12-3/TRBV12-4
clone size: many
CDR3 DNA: TGTGCCAGCAGCGACGATAGAACTGAAGCTTTCTTT
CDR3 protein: CASSDDRTEAFF

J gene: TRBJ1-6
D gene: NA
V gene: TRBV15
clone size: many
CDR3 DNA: TGTGCCACCAGCGCCGGGCCCAATTCACCCCTCCACTTT
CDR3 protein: CATSAGPNSPLHF

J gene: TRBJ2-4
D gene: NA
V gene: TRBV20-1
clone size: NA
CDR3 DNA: TGCAGTGCTAAAACAGGTTTCGCAGCCAAAAACATTCAGTACTTC
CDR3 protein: CSAKTGFAAKNIQYF

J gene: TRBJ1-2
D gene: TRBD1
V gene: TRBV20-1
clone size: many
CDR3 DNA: TGCAGTGCTAGAGGTGGGACAGGGAACTATGGCTACACCTTC
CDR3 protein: CSARGGTGNYGYTF

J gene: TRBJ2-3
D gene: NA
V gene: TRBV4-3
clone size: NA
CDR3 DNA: TGCGCCAGCAGCCAAGATACCCCACCCCAGGTGGGGGTGCCAGATACGCAGTATTTT
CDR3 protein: CASSQDTPPQVGVPDTQYF

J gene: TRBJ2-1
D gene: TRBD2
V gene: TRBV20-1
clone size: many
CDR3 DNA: TGCAGTGCTCTCCATTTTAGCGGGGGCCCCCAACCCCCCTCCTACAATGAGCAGTTCTTC
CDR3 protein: CSALHFSGGPQPPSYNEQFF

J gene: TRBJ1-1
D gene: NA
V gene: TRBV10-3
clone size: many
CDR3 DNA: TGTGCCATCAGTGTGAGGGGCATGAACACTGAAGCTTTCTTT
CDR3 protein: CAISVRGMNTEAFF

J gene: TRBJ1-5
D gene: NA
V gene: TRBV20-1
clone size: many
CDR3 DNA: TGCAGTGCTAGAACCGGGGCCTATAGCAATCAGCCCCAGCATTTT
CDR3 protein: CSARTGAYSNQPQHF

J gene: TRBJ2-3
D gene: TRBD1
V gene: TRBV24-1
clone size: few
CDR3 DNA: TGTGCCACCAGACAGGGGGCGAATTCAGATACGCAGTATTTT
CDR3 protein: CATRQGANSDTQYF

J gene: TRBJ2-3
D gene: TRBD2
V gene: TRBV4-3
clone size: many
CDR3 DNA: TGCGCCAGCAGCCAAGATACTAGCGGGGGCGATACGCAGTATTTT
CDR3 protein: CASSQDTSGGDTQYF

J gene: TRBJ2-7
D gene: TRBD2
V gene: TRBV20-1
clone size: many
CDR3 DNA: TGCAGTGCTAGTAGGGGCGGGGGCTACGAGCAGTACTTC
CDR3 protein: CSASRGGGYEQYF

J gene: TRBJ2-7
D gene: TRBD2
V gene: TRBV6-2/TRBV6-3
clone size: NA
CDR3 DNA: TGTGCCAGCAGTGTTCTAACTAGCGGGACCTACGAGCAGTACTTC
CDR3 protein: CASSVLTSGTYEQYF

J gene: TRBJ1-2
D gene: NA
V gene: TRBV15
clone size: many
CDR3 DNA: TGTGCCACCAGCAGAGAGGGGGGAATTAACTATGGCTACACCTTC
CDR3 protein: CATSREGGINYGYTF

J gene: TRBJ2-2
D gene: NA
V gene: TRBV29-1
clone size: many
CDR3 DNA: TGCAGCGTCCTGACCTTGCCCACCGGGGAGCTGTTTTTT
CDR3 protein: CSVLTLPTGELFF

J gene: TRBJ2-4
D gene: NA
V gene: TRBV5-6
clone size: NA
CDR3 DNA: TGTGCCAGCAGCTTGGTAGTGGCAACGGGACTAGCCAAAAACATTCAGTACTTC
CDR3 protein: CASSLVVATGLAKNIQYF

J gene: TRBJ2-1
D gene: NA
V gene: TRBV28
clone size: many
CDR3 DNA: TGTGCCAGCAGTTGGCGGTCCTACAATGAGCAGTTCTTC
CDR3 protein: CASSWRSYNEQFF

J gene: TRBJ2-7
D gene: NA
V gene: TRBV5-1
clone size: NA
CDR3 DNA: TGCGCCAGCAGCTTGGAGGCGAATAGGAACGAGCAGTACTTC
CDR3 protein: CASSLEANRNEQYF

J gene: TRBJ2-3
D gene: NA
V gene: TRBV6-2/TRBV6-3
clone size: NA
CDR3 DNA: TGTGCCAGCAGTTACGGGGCAGGGGCGATCACAGATACGCAGTATTTT
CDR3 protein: CASSYGAGAITDTQYF

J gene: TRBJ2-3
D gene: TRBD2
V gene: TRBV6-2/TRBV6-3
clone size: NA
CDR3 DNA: TGTGCCAGCAGTTCGGGACTAGCGGGGCTCACAGATACGCAGTATTTT
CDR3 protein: CASSSGLAGLTDTQYF

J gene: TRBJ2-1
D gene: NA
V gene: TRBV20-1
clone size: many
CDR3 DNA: TGCAGTGCTAGAGATCTGCCAGCGAGCTCCTACAATGAGCAGTTCTTC
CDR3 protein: CSARDLPASSYNEQFF

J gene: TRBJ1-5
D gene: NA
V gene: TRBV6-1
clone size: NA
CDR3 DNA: TGTGCCAGCGGGGGTTCGGGGAATCAGCCCCAGCATTTT
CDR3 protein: CASGGSGNQPQHF

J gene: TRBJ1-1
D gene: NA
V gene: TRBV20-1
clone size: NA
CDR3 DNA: TGCAGTGCCGGGAGGGTGAACACTGAAGCTTTCTTT
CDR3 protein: CSAGRVNTEAFF

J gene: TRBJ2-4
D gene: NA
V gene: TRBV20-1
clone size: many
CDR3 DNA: TGCAGTGCTAGAGCTTCGGGGACCCATCCCTACTTC
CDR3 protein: CSARASGTHPYF

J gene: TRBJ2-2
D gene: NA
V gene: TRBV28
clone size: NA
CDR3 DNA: TGTGCCAGCAGTTTTTTTTTCCGAGACACCGGGGAGCTGTTTTTT
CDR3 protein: CASSFFFRDTGELFF

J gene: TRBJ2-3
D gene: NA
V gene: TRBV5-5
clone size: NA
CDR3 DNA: TGTGCCAGCAGCTTGTTTGCCAGCGGCACAGATACGCAGTATTTT
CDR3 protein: CASSLFASGTDTQYF

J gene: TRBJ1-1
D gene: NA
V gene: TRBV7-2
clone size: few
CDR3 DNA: TGTGCCAGCACCCTCCCCGGCGGTTACACTGAAGCTTTCTTT
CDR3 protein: CASTLPGGYTEAFF

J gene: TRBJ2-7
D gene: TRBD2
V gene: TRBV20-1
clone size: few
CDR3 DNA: TGCAGTGCTGTCCAGCGGGGATACCTCTACGAGCAGTACTTC
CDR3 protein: CSAVQRGYLYEQYF

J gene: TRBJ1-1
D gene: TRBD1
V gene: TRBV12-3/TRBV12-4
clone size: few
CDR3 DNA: TGTGCCAGCAGTTTAGCGCTCGGGACAGGGGGCCGGGGCACTGAAGCTTTCTTT
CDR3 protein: CASSLALGTGGRGTEAFF

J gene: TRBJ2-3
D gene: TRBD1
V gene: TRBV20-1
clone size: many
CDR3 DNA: TGCAGTGCTAAACAGGGGTATACAGATACGCAGTATTTT
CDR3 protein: CSAKQGYTDTQYF

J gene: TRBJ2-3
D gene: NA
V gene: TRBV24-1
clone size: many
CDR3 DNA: TGTGCCACCAGTGTCCGGGACGAGGTGGATACGCAGTATTTT
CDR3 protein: CATSVRDEVDTQYF

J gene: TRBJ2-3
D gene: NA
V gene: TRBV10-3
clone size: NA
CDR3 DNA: TGTGCCATCAGTGACGGGGTAGATACAACCACAGATACGCAGTATTTT
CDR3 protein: CAISDGVDTTTDTQYF

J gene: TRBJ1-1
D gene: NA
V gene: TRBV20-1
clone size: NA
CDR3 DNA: TGCAGTGCCGACCTAGGCACTGAAGCTTTCTTT
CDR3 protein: CSADLGTEAFF

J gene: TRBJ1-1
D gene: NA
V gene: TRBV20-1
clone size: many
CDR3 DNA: TGCAGGGGGGCAGGTGGGATGAACACTGAAGCTTTCTTT
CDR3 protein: CRGAGGMNTEAFF

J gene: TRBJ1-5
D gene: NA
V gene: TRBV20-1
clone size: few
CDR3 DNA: TGCAGTGCTAGAGATTTCCGGGGGTCTAATAGCAATCAGCCCCAGCATTTT
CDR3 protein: CSARDFRGSNSNQPQHF

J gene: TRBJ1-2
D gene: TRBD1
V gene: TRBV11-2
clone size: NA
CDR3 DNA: TGTGCCAGCAGCTTAGAGCCAGGGGGAGCCTCTAACTATGGCTACACCTTC
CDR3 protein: CASSLEPGGASNYGYTF